The clone carrying this T cell receptor beta chain was seen more than once but under ten times. Antigen: not known. Patients with autoimmune history or systemic immunosuppression were excluded. At baseline, cycle 4 day 1, and cycle 7 day 1, blood was sampled. This record belongs to a study of OX40 agonist ivuxolimab in advanced cancers. Assay: immunoSEQ multiplex PCR; the TCRdb copy retains only in-frame clones and omits some. The profile shows more than 65,000 clones, 85% of them singletons. V lost 8 bases, J lost 3 bases, and 19 bases lay in between. CDR1 and CDR2 from the germline V gene are LNHDA and SQIVND (reference sequence). The CDR3 is made up of 15 amino acids. Overall study results and limits: Clonal expansion from baseline to week 6 occurred in both CD4+ and CD8+ T cells.

Sample: CD4+ or CD8+ T cells sorted from blood, taken in a trial of the OX40 agonist ivuxolimab. This TCR was sampled from an adult with an advanced solid tumor such as melanoma, head and neck, liver or kidney cancer. V gene TRBV19 combines with J gene TRBJ2-5, with D tentatively TRBD2 (5 bases). The CDR3 region has the DNA TGTGCCAGTCCTGAGACACCCGAGAGGGAAGAGACCCAGTACTTC. Translated, it gives CASPETPEREETQYF. The entire variable domain, with the rest obtained from reference TRBV19 and TRBJ2-5, is as follows: DGGITQSPKYLFRKEGQNVTLSCEQNLNHDAMYWYRQDPGQGLRLIYYSQIVNDFQKGDIAEGYSVSREKKESFPLTVTSAQKNPTAFYLCASPETPEREETQYFGPGTRLLVL.